One T cell receptor (beta chain) is described in this entry. Its target is unknown. The CDR3 covers 14 residues. CDR1 is ENHRY and CDR2 is SYGVKD in the germline V gene. V gave up 6 bases and J gave up 2 bases, with 13 bases separating them. This specimen belongs to a study of response to subunit inactivated influenza vaccine. Overall study results and limits: The authors suggested that every seasonal influenza vaccination recruits few new T cells.

One entry per CDR3 protein, called by TCRdb with MiXCR from the RT-PCR reads. Found here are 490,000 or so distinct CDR3 sequences, approximately 7.1% of them singletons; the top ten hold 10% to 15%. Material: PBMCs from blood, obtained roughly 24 months after vaccination. This TCR derives from a man in his fifties or sixties who received an inactivated influenza vaccine. The chain carries TRBV10-3 and TRBJ1-2, with a weak D call TRBD1 (5 bases). DNA for the CDR3: TGTGCCATCAGGGGCCCCGGGGGAAACTATGGCTACACCTTC. It specifies CAIRGPGGNYGYTF.